Shown below are 21 T cell receptor beta chains from a single sample sequenced in a study of T cell changes during pregnancy in multiple sclerosis. TCRdb's table, derived via immunoSEQ multiplex PCR, lists solely in-frame clones and lacks some. The profile shows tens of thousands of clones, about nine tenths of them singletons. The sample in question was peripheral blood, obtained in the second trimester of pregnancy. These receptors were taken from a female donor in good health, enrolled as a control in a pregnancy study.

V is TRBV4-3 and J is TRBJ1-2, with 8 bases lining up with TRBD1. V gave up 0 bases and J gave up 8 bases; unmatched junction bases: 8. The germline gives CDR1 LGHNA, CDR2 YSLEER. The length of the CDR3 is 15 residues. CDR3 sequence (DNA): TGCGCCAGCAGCCAAGATCCAGGGGGCGGATGGGGCTACACCTTC. This codes for CASSQDPGGGWGYTF.

The chain is built from TRBV7-6 and TRBJ1-5; 8 positions agree with TRBD1. From germline, CDR1 is SGHVS and CDR2 FNYEAQ. The CDR3 has 13 amino acids. V shed 5 bases and J 7 bases; nucleotides not matched to a gene: 4. CDR3 loop: CASSGHRGQPQHF. The CDR3 coding sequence is TGTGCCAGCAGCGGGCACAGGGGGCAGCCCCAGCATTTT.

The chain joins TRBV7-3 to TRBJ2-3; 9 nucleotides align to TRBD2. V lost 5 bases and J lost 0; bases outside the gene matches: 9. The CDR3 covers 17 residues. Germline V CDR1 and CDR2: SGHTA, FQGTGA. CDR3 sequence (DNA): TGTGCCAGCAGCCTTCCCCTGAGCGGGGGGAGCACAGATACGCAGTATTTT. This gives the protein CASSLPLSGGSTDTQYF.

This chain links TRBV9 with TRBJ1-1, with a possible D match to TRBD1 (6 bases). Deletions cut 3 bases from V and 5 bases from J, with 11 bases between. Germline V gene lookup returns CDR1 SGDLS and CDR2 YYNGEE. The CDR3 loop spans 13 amino acids. The CDR3 region has the DNA TGTGCCAGCAGCGAGGGGGTAGGAACTGAAGCTTTCTTT. This encodes CASSEGVGTEAFF.

This chain joins TRBV9 and TRBJ2-3; 15 nucleotides line up with TRBD2. The V gene's germline CDR1 is SGDLS and CDR2 YYNGEE. The V and J ends lost 4 bases and 0 bases, in that order; junction bases with no gene match: 6. This CDR3 comprises 18 residues. The CDR3 DNA follows: TGTGCCAGCAGCCCGGGACTAGCGGGAGGTTGGAGCACAGATACGCAGTATTTT. Translated, it gives CASSPGLAGGWSTDTQYF. The full variable domain, in which reference TRBV9 and TRBJ2-3 provide the parts outside the CDR3, is DSGVTQTPKHLITATGQRVTLRCSPRSGDLSVYWYQQSLDQGLQFLIQYYNGEERAKGNILERFSAQQFPDLHSELNLSSLELGDSALYFCASSPGLAGGWSTDTQYFGPGTRLTVL.

This chain uses TRBV27 with TRBJ2-7, with a tentative D call TRBD2 (7 bases). The CDR3 runs to 16 residues. V was cut by 5 bases and J by 0 bases, with 17 bases left in between. The germline V gene encodes CDR1 MNHEY and CDR2 SMNVEV (reference sequence). CDR3 nucleotides: TGTGCCAGCAGTGCCCTTGGGGGGGCGAGCTCCTACGAGCAGTACTTC. This gives the protein CASSALGGASSYEQYF.

This rearrangement joins TRBV23-1 to TRBJ2-7; perhaps TRBD1 as D (7 bases). TRBV23-1 is identified as an open reading frame with a role that is uncertain. The CDR3 is 13 amino acids. V lost 8 bases, J lost 5 bases, and 16 bases lay in between. The CDR3 loop is CASGGTVCDEQYF. The CDR3 nucleotides are TGCGCCAGCGGCGGGACAGTCTGTGACGAGCAGTACTTC.

This sequence joins TRBV29-1 and TRBJ2-2; 7 bases are shared with TRBD1. The CDR3 has 13 residues. In germline, CDR1 is SQVTM, CDR2 ANQGSEA. V dropped 7 bases and J dropped 2; count of bases not matched to a gene: 4. The CDR3 nucleotides are TGCAGCGGCAGGGGGACAAACACCGGGGAGCTGTTTTTT. Its translation: CSGRGTNTGELFF.

The chain links TRBV6-6 to TRBJ1-3; D is uncertain. CDR1 is MNHNY, CDR2 SVGAGI, per germline (reference sequence). The V gene lost 5 bases and the J gene lost 3 bases, with 5 bases spanning the gap. This CDR3 is 12 amino acids long. In DNA, the CDR3 is TGTGCCAGCAGTACAAGTGGAAACACCATATATTTT. Its protein is CASSTSGNTIYF.

V gene TRBV9 combines with J gene TRBJ2-1; TRBD1 aligns across 12 bases. This CDR3 region has 16 residues. The V gene end was trimmed by 0 bases and the J gene end by 9 bases; junction bases not matched to a gene: 7. The germline V gene encodes CDR1 SGDLS and CDR2 YYNGEE. CDR3 sequence (DNA): TGTGCCAGCAGCGTAGATCCGGGACAGGGGGCCGGTGAGCAGTTCTTC. It translates to CASSVDPGQGAGEQFF.

This clone is medium-sized (0.01 to 0.1%) by share. The genes are TRBV11-3 and TRBJ2-1, with 9 bases lining up with TRBD1. Germline values: CDR1 SGHNT, CDR2 YENEEA. This CDR3 comprises 14 residues. J was trimmed by 7 bases and V by 1 base; bases with no gene match: 2. The CDR3 is CASSLGDRVNEQFF. CDR3 DNA: TGTGCCAGCAGCTTAGGGGACAGGGTGAATGAGCAGTTCTTC.

This chain links TRBV29-1 with TRBJ2-3; 12 positions match TRBD2. This CDR3 has 15 residues. The trim removed 6 bases at V and 0 bases at J, leaving 4 bases unmatched. Per germline, CDR1 SQVTM and CDR2 ANQGSEA. The CDR3 DNA reads as TGCAGCGTCCGGACTAGCGGGAAGAGCACAGATACGCAGTATTTT. Its translation: CSVRTSGKSTDTQYF.

The V call is TRBV5-6, the J call TRBJ1-1; no clear D. This CDR3 region has 15 residues. Per germline, CDR1 SGHDT and CDR2 YYEEEE. The V gene lost 0 bases and the J gene lost 1 base, with 10 bases spanning the gap. The CDR3 bases are TGTGCCAGCAGCTTGGCCCGGGGTTGGAACACTGAAGCTTTCTTT. Translated, it gives CASSLARGWNTEAFF.

V and J are TRBV18 and TRBJ1-1; the match to TRBD1 covers 9 bases. The CDR3 is made up of 15 amino acids. Germline lookup yields CDR1 KGHSH and CDR2 LQKENI. The V segment lost 0 bases and the J segment 8 bases; nucleotides outside the gene matches: 7. The DNA of the CDR3 is TGTGCCAGCTCACCACCTCTGGACAGGGGACCCGAAGCTTTCTTT. Its protein product is CASSPPLDRGPEAFF.

The DNA of the CDR3 is TGTGCCAGCAGCTACGGACTAGCGGGAGCCTACAATGAGCAGTTCTTC. Translating gives CASSYGLAGAYNEQFF. The chain joins TRBV5-4 to TRBJ2-1; 13 positions match TRBD2. This CDR3 has 16 residues. V trimming: 3 bases; J trimming: 2 bases; junction bases outside the gene matches: 2. CDR1 and CDR2 (germline): SGHNT, YYREEE (reference sequence).

The V call is TRBV7-2, the J call TRBJ1-2; 11 bases fit TRBD1. The CDR3 consists of 13 residues. Germline assignment: CDR1 SGHTA and CDR2 FQGNSA. V lost 7 bases to trimming and J lost 7 bases; unmatched junction nucleotides: 5. CDR3 DNA: TGTGCCAGCATCGGACAGGGGGCCAGTGGCTACACCTTC. This sequence encodes CASIGQGASGYTF. The variable domain in full, completed from reference TRBV7-2 and TRBJ1-2, reads GAGVSQSPSNKVTEKGKDVELRCDPISGHTALYWYRQSLGQGLEFLIYFQGNSAPDKSGLPSDRFSAERTGGSVSTLTIQRTQQEDSAVYLCASIGQGASGYTFGSGTRLTVV.

The chain uses TRBV28 and TRBJ2-5; TRBD2 might be the D (7 bases). Germline assignment: CDR1 MDHEN and CDR2 SYDVKM. This CDR3 contains 16 residues. Trimming took 2 bases from V and 5 from J, leaving 18 bases between them. The CDR3 DNA is TGTGCCAGCAGTTTAGGGGGGGCAGCGCGGGGGGAGACCCAGTACTTC. This translates into CASSLGGAARGETQYF.

The chain recombines TRBV4-3 with TRBJ2-1; the D gene is possibly TRBD1 (5 bases). CDR3 length: 14 amino acids. The V gene lost 0 bases and the J gene lost 8 bases, with 11 bases spanning the gap. The germline V gene encodes CDR1 LGHNA and CDR2 YSLEER. The CDR3 coding sequence is TGCGCCAGCAGCCAAGACCCTCAGGGATATGAGCAGTTCTTC. It is translated as CASSQDPQGYEQFF.

V and J are TRBV5-1 and TRBJ2-5, with 7 positions matching TRBD2. This CDR3 is built from 17 residues. Per the germline V gene, CDR1 is SGHRS and CDR2 is YFSETQ. Germline trimming cut 4 bases from V and 1 base from J; bases unmatched to any gene: 13. In DNA form, the CDR3 reads TGCGCCAGCAGCAGGGATGGGCAGCGGGGAGCCCAAGAGACCCAGTACTTC. Translating it yields CASSRDGQRGAQETQYF.

This rearrangement joins TRBV27 to TRBJ1-2, with D possibly matching TRBD1 (6 bases). The CDR3 is 14 amino acids. CDR1 MNHEY and CDR2 SMNVEV come from the germline V gene (reference sequence). Trimming left V 1 base short and J 7 bases short, with 13 bases between. The CDR3 loop is CASSLYPTGPGYTF. DNA of the CDR3: TGTGCCAGCAGTTTATATCCGACAGGACCTGGCTACACCTTC.

The J gene is TRBJ1-1, the V gene TRBV6-5; possibly TRBD1 for D (5 bases). The length of the CDR3 is 13 residues. In germline, CDR1 is MNHEY, CDR2 SVGAGI. V dropped 4 bases and J dropped 3 bases, with 9 bases sitting between them. The CDR3 spells CASSWDYDTEAFF. Written as DNA, the CDR3 is TGTGCCAGCAGTTGGGACTATGACACTGAAGCTTTCTTT.